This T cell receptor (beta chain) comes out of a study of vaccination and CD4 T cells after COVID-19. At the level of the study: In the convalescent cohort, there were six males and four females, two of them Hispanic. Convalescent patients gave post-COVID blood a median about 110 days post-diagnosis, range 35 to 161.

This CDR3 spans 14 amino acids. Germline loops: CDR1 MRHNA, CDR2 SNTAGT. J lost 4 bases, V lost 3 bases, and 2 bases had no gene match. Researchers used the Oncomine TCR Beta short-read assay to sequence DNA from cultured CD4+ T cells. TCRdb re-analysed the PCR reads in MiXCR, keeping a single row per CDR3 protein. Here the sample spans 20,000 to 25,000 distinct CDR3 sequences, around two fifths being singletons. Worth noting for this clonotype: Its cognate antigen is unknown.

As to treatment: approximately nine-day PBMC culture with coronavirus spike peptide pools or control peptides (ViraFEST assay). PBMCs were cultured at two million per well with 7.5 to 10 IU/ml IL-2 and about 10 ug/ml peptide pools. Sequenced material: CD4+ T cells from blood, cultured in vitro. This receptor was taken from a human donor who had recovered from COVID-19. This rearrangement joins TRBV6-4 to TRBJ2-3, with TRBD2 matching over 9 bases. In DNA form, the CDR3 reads TGTGCCAGCAGTGAAGGGACTAGCTCAGATACGCAGTATTTT. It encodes CASSEGTSSDTQYF.